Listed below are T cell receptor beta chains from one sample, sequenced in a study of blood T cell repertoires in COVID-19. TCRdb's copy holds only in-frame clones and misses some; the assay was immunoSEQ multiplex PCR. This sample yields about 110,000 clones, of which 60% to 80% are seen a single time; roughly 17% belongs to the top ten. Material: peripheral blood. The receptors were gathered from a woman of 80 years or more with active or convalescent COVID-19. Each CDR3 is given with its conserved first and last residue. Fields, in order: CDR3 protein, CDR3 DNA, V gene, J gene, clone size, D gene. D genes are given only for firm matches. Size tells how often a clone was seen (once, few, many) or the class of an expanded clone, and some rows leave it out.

cdr3_aa: CASNTGADGYTF
cdr3_nt: TGTGCCAGCAACACAGGGGCGGATGGCTACACCTTC
v_call: TRBV28
j_call: TRBJ1-2
clone_size: NA
d_call: TRBD1

cdr3_aa: CASSLDSSVSTEQYF
cdr3_nt: TGTGCCAGCAGCTTAGATAGTAGCGTCAGTACCGAGCAGTACTTC
v_call: TRBV11-3
j_call: TRBJ2-7
clone_size: NA
d_call: NA

cdr3_aa: CASSVTRDRDRSYEQYF
cdr3_nt: TGTGCCAGCAGTGTAACTAGGGACAGGGATCGCTCCTACGAGCAGTACTTC
v_call: TRBV2
j_call: TRBJ2-7
clone_size: NA
d_call: TRBD1

cdr3_aa: CASSPTGLITDTQYF
cdr3_nt: TGTGCCAGCAGTCCAACAGGGCTCATCACAGATACGCAGTATTTT
v_call: TRBV2
j_call: TRBJ2-3
clone_size: NA
d_call: NA

cdr3_aa: CASSPLGSSYNEQFF
cdr3_nt: TGTGCTAGCAGCCCCCTAGGGAGCTCCTACAATGAGCAGTTCTTC
v_call: TRBV7-7
j_call: TRBJ2-1
clone_size: NA
d_call: NA

cdr3_aa: CASSLTSTNEQFF
cdr3_nt: TGTGCCAGCAGCCTAACTAGCACAAATGAGCAGTTCTTC
v_call: TRBV7-3
j_call: TRBJ2-1
clone_size: NA
d_call: NA

cdr3_aa: CASSLNRAGAKNIQYF
cdr3_nt: TGTGCCAGCAGCTTAAACAGGGCTGGAGCCAAAAACATTCAGTACTTC
v_call: TRBV7-9
j_call: TRBJ2-4
clone_size: NA
d_call: NA

cdr3_aa: CAISVALRQGFSTGELFF
cdr3_nt: TGTGCCATCAGTGTAGCTCTCAGACAGGGGTTCAGCACCGGGGAGCTGTTTTTT
v_call: TRBV10-3
j_call: TRBJ2-2
clone_size: NA
d_call: TRBD1

cdr3_aa: CATSRDGTGRFNEAFF
cdr3_nt: TGTGCCACCAGCAGAGATGGGACAGGGCGGTTTAATGAAGCTTTCTTT
v_call: TRBV15
j_call: TRBJ1-1
clone_size: NA
d_call: TRBD1

cdr3_aa: CASSPKTSGRAYEQYF
cdr3_nt: TGTGCCAGCAGCCCAAAGACTAGCGGGAGGGCTTACGAGCAGTACTTC
v_call: TRBV7-2
j_call: TRBJ2-7
clone_size: NA
d_call: TRBD2

cdr3_aa: CASRGQLNQPQHF
cdr3_nt: TGTGCCAGTAGGGGACAATTGAATCAGCCCCAGCATTTT
v_call: TRBV19
j_call: TRBJ1-5
clone_size: NA
d_call: NA

cdr3_aa: CASSVFLAGASEQFF
cdr3_nt: TGTGCCAGCAGCGTCTTTCTAGCGGGAGCCAGTGAGCAGTTCTTC
v_call: TRBV6-4
j_call: TRBJ2-1
clone_size: NA
d_call: TRBD2

cdr3_aa: CASSLTGQGITGELFF
cdr3_nt: TGTGCCAGCAGCTTAACGGGACAGGGCATAACCGGGGAGCTGTTTTTT
v_call: TRBV7-3
j_call: TRBJ2-2
clone_size: NA
d_call: TRBD1

cdr3_aa: CASSGQLSTDTQYF
cdr3_nt: TGTGCCAGCTCAGGACAGTTAAGCACAGATACGCAGTATTTT
v_call: TRBV18
j_call: TRBJ2-3
clone_size: NA
d_call: NA

cdr3_aa: CASSQSGSLPSNQPQHF
cdr3_nt: TGTGCCAGCAGCCAATCAGGAAGCTTGCCTAGCAATCAGCCCCAGCATTTT
v_call: TRBV3-1/TRBV3-2
j_call: TRBJ1-5
clone_size: NA
d_call: NA

cdr3_aa: CAWSKGMRGLPQHF
cdr3_nt: TGTGCCTGGAGTAAGGGGATGAGGGGGCTCCCCCAGCATTTT
v_call: TRBV30
j_call: TRBJ1-5
clone_size: NA
d_call: TRBD1

cdr3_aa: CATSGFPDVGLAGNTDTQYF
cdr3_nt: TGTGCCACCAGTGGCTTTCCGGATGTAGGCCTAGCGGGGAACACAGATACGCAGTATTTT
v_call: TRBV24-1
j_call: TRBJ2-3
clone_size: NA
d_call: TRBD2

cdr3_aa: CASSLSRETQYF
cdr3_nt: TGTGCCAGCAGCTTGTCACGGGAGACCCAGTACTTC
v_call: TRBV7-8
j_call: TRBJ2-5
clone_size: NA
d_call: NA

cdr3_aa: CAWSIKPGQGFDQPQHF
cdr3_nt: TGTGCCTGGAGTATAAAACCGGGACAGGGGTTCGATCAGCCCCAGCATTTT
v_call: TRBV30
j_call: TRBJ1-5
clone_size: once
d_call: TRBD1

cdr3_aa: CASSYSAGWTEAFF
cdr3_nt: TGTGCCAGCAGTTACTCTGCAGGTTGGACTGAAGCTTTCTTT
v_call: TRBV6-5
j_call: TRBJ1-1
clone_size: NA
d_call: NA

cdr3_aa: CASTAQAVGQPQHF
cdr3_nt: TGTGCCAGCACCGCCCAGGCAGTAGGTCAGCCCCAGCATTTT
v_call: TRBV2
j_call: TRBJ1-5
clone_size: NA
d_call: NA

cdr3_aa: CASSKVSGSATGELFF
cdr3_nt: TGTGCCAGCAGCAAAGTGTCGGGATCGGCCACCGGGGAGCTGTTTTTT
v_call: TRBV21-1
j_call: TRBJ2-2
clone_size: few
d_call: NA

cdr3_aa: CASSRQGDGETQYF
cdr3_nt: TGTGCCAGCAGTAGACAGGGGGACGGGGAGACCCAGTACTTC
v_call: TRBV6-5
j_call: TRBJ2-5
clone_size: NA
d_call: TRBD1